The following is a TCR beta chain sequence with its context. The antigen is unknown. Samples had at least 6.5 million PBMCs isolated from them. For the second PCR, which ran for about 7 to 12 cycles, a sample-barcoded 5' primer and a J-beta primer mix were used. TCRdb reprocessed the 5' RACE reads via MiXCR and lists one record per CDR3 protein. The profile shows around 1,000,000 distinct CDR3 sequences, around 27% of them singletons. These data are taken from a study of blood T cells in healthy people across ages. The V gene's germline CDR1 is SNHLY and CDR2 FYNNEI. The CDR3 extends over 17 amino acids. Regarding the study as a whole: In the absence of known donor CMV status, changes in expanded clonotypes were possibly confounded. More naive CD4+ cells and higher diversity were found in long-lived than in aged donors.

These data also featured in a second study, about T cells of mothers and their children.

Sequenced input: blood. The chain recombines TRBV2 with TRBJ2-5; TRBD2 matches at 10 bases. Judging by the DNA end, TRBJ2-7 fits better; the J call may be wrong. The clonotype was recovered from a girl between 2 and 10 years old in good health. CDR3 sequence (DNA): TGTGCCAGCAGTGAAGGTCCTAGGACTAGCGGCGTCTACGAGCAGTACTTC. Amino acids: CASSEGPRTSGVYEQYF.